The present TCR beta chain was sequenced within a study of cytomegalovirus exposure and HLA in healthy donors. Germline lookup yields CDR1 LNHDA and CDR2 SQIVND (reference sequence). Trimming removed 3 bases at V and 0 bases at J, with 9 bases between. CDR3 length: 16 residues. As for this clone: Its antigen is not known. Different DNA sequences within this sample yield the same CDR3.

Researchers ran the PCR with 60 Vbeta and 13 Jbeta primers. The data were produced by immunoSEQ multiplex PCR, yet TCRdb's version contains in-frame clones alone and is incomplete. The sample contains approximately 110,000 clones, 70% to 80% of which appear only once. Findings of the study overall: According to a later analysis, donors in an Asian-associated ancestry cluster reportedly had fewer N-insertions than the roughly 630-donor mean. Most TCR beta V segments were productive about 90% or about 30% of the time in an earlier analysis.

Sample: PBMCs. The sequence was collected from a woman in her thirties or forties in good health and CMV-seropositive. V is TRBV19 and J is TRBJ1-6, with D uncertain. DNA of the CDR3: TGTGCCAGTAGTATCCGGGATACCTCCTATAATTCACCCCTCCACTTT. This codes for CASSIRDTSYNSPLHF.